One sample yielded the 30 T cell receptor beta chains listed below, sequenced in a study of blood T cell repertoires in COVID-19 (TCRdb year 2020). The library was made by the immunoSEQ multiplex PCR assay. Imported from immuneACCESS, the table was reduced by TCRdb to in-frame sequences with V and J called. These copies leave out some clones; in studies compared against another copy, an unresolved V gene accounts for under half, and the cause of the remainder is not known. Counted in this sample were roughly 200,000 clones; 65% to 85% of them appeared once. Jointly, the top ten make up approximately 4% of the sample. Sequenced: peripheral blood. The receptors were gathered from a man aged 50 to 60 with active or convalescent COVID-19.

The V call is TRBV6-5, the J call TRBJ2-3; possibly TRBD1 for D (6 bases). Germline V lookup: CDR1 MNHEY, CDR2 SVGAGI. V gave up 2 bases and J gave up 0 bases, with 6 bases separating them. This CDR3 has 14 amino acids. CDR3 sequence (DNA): TGTGCCAGCAGTTACGGGGGCAGCACAGATACGCAGTATTTT. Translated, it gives CASSYGGSTDTQYF.

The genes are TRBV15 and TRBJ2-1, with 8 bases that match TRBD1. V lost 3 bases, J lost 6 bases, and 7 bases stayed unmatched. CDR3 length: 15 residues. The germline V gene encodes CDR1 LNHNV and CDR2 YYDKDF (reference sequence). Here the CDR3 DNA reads TGTGCCACCAGCAGGGACAGGGTGGCAGGCAATGAGCAGTTCTTC. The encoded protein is CATSRDRVAGNEQFF.

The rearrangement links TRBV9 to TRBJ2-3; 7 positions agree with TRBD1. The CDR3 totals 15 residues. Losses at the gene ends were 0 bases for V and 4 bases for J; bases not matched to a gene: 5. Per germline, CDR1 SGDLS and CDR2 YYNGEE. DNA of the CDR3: TGTGCCAGCAGCGTAGATAGGGGGCCCCCAGATACGCAGTATTTT. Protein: CASSVDRGPPDTQYF.

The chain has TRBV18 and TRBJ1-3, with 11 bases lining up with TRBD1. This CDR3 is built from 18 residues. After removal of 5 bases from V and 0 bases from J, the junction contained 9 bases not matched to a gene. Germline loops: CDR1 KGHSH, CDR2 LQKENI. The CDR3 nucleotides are TGTGCCAGCTCAGCCGGGACAGGGGGATCTGTCTCTGGAAACACCATATATTTT. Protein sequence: CASSAGTGGSVSGNTIYF.

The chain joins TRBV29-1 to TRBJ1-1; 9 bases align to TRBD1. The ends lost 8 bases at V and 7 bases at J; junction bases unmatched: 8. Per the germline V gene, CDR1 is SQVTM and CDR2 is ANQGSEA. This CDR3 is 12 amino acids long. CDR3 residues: CSTTGGVGEAFF. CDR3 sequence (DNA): TGCAGCACCACAGGGGGCGTGGGTGAAGCTTTCTTT.

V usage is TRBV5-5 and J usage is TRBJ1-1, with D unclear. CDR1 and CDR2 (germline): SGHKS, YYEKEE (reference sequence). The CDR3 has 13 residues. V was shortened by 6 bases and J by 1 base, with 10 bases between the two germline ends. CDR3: CASTLAGNTEAFF. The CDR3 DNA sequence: TGTGCCAGCACCTTAGCGGGGAACACTGAAGCTTTCTTT.

CDR3 amino acids: CATSRGEGKSTDTQYF. The CDR3 DNA follows: TGTGCCACCAGCAGAGGGGAGGGAAAAAGTACAGATACGCAGTATTTT. V gene TRBV15 combines with J gene TRBJ2-3, with TRBD2 matching 7 bases. Per germline, CDR1 LNHNV and CDR2 YYDKDF (reference sequence). V shed 1 base, J shed 3 bases, and the junction held 7 bases outside the gene matches. This CDR3 has 16 residues.

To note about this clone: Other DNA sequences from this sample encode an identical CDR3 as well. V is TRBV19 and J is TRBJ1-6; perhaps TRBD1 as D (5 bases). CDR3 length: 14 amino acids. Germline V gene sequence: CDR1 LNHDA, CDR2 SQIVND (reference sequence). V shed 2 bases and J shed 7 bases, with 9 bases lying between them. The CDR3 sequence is CASSIRDSNSPLHF. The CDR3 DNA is TGTGCCAGTAGTATAAGAGACAGCAATTCACCCCTCCACTTT.

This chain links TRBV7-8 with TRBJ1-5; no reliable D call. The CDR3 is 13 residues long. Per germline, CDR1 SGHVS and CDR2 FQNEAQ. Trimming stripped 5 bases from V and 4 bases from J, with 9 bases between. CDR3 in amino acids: CASSRPGNQPQHF. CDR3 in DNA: TGTGCCAGCAGCCGACCAGGAAATCAGCCCCAGCATTTT.

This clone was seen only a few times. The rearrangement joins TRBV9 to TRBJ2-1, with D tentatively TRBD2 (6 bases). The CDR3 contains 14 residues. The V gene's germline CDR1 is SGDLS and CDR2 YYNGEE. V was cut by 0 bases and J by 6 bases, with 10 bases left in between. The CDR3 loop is CASSVGAGFNEQFF. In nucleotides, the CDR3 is TGTGCCAGCAGCGTAGGGGCGGGGTTCAATGAGCAGTTCTTC.

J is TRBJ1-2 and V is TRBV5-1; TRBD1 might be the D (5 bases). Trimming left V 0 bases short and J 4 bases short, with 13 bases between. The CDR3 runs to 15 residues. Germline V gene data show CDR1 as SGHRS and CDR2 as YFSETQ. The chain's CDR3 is CASSLEGHPIYGYTF. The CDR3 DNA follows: TGCGCCAGCAGCTTGGAAGGACATCCTATCTATGGCTACACCTTC. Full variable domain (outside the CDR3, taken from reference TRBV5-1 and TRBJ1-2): KAGVTQTPRYLIKTRGQQVTLSCSPISGHRSVSWYQQTPGQGLQFLFEYFSETQRNKGNFPGRFSGRQFSNSRSEMNVSTLELGDSALYLCASSLEGHPIYGYTFGSGTRLTVV.

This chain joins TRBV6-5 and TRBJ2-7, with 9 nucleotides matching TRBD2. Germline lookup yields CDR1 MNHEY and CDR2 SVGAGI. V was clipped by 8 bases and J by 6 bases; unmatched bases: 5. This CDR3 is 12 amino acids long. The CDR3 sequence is CASLSGGSEQYF. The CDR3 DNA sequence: TGTGCCAGCCTTAGCGGGGGTAGCGAGCAGTACTTC.

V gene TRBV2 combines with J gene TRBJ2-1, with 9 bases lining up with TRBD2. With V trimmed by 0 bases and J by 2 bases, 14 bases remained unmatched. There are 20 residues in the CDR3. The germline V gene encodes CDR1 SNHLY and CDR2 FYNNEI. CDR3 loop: CASSEAAASGILGPYNEQFF. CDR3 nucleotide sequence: TGTGCCAGCAGTGAAGCGGCGGCTAGCGGGATCTTGGGGCCCTACAATGAGCAGTTCTTC.

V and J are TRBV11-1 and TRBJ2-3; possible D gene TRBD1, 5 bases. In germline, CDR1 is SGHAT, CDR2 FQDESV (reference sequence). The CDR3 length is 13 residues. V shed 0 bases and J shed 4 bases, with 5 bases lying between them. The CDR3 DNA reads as TGTGCCAGCAGCTTAGCGACAGCAGATACGCAGTATTTT. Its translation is CASSLATADTQYF.

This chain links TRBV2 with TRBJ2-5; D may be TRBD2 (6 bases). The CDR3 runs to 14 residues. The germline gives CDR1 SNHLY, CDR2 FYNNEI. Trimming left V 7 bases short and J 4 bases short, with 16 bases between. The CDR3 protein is CASTGTYGRETQYF. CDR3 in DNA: TGTGCCAGCACGGGGACTTATGGGAGAGAGACCCAGTACTTC.

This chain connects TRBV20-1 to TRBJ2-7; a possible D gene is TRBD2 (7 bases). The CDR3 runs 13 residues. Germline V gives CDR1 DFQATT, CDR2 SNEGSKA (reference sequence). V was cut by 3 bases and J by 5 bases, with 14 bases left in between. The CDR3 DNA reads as TGCAGTGCTAGTAGGGGGGGCGACGACGAGCAGTACTTC. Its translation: CSASRGGDDEQYF.

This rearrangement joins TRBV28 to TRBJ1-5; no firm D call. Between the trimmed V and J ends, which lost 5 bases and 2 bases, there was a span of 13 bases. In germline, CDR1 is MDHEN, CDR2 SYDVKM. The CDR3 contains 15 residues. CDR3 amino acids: CASSPGRWGNQPQHF. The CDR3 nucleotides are TGTGCCAGCAGTCCGGGTCGGTGGGGCAATCAGCCCCAGCATTTT.

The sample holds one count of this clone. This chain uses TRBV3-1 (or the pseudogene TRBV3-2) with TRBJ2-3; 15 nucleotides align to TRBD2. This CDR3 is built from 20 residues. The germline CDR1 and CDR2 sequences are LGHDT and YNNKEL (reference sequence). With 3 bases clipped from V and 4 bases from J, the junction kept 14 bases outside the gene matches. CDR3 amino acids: CASSHPLPGLAGGRADTQYF. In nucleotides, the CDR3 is TGTGCCAGCAGCCATCCTCTGCCGGGACTAGCGGGGGGTCGGGCAGATACGCAGTATTTT.

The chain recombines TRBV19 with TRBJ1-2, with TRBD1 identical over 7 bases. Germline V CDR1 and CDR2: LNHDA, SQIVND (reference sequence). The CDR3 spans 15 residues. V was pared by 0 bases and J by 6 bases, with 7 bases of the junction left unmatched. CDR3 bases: TGTGCCAGTAGTATAGATCGGACAGGCGCCGATGGCTACACCTTC. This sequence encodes CASSIDRTGADGYTF.

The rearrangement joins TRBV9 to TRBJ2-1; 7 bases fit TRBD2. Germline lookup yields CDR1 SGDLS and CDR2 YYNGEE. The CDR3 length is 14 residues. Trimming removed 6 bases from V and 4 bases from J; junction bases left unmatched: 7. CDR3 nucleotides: TGTGCCAGCAATTCCGGGGGGTCATACAATGAGCAGTTCTTC. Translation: CASNSGGSYNEQFF.

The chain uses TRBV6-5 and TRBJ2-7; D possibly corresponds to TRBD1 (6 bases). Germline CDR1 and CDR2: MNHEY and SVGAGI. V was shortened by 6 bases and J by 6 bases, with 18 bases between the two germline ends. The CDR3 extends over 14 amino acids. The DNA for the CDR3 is TGTGCCAGCAGCCACACAGACAGGCGAAGCGAGCAGTACTTC. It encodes CASSHTDRRSEQYF.

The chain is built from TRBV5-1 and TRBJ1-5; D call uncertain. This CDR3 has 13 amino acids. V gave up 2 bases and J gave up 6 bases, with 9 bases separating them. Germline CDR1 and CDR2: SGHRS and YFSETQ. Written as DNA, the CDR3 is TGCGCCAGCAGCTTTACGGGTGGTCAGCCCCAGCATTTT. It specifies CASSFTGGQPQHF.

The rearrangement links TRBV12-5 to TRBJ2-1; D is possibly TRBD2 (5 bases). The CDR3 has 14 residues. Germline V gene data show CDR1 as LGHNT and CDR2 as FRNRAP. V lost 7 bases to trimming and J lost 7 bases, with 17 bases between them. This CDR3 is CASALSGSGNEQFF. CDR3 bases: TGTGCTAGTGCCCTATCGGGGTCGGGGAATGAGCAGTTCTTC.

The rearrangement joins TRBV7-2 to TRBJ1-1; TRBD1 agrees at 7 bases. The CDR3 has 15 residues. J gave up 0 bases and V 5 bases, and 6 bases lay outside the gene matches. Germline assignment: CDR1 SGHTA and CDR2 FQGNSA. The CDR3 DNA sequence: TGTGCCAGCAGCGTATCGGGGACAGTGAACACTGAAGCTTTCTTT. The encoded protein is CASSVSGTVNTEAFF.

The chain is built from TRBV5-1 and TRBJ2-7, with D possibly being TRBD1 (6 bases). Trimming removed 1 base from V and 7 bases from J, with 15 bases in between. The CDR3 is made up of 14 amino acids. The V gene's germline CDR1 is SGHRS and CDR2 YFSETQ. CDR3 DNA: TGCGCCAGCAGCTTGAGTTTGGGGGCTGGGGAGCAGTACTTC. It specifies CASSLSLGAGEQYF.

CDR3 in DNA: TGCGCCAGCAGCTTGAGCAAGAACACTGAAGCTTTCTTT. Encoded protein: CASSLSKNTEAFF. The V gene is TRBV5-1, the J gene TRBJ1-1; the D is unclear. V lost 1 base to trimming and J lost 1 base, with 5 bases between them. The CDR3 spans 13 residues. CDR1 and CDR2 (germline): SGHRS, YFSETQ.

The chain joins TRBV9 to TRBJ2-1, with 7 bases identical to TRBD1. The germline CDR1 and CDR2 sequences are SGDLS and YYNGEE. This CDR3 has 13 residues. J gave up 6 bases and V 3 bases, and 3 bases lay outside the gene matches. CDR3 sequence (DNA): TGTGCCAGCAGCGGACAGGGAATCAATGAGCAGTTCTTC. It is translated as CASSGQGINEQFF.

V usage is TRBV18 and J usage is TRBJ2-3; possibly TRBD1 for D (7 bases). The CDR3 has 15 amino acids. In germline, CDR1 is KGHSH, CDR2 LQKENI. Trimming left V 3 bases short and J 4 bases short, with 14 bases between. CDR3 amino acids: CASSPGGGRADTQYF. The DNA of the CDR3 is TGTGCCAGCTCACCCGGAGGGGGCCGGGCAGATACGCAGTATTTT. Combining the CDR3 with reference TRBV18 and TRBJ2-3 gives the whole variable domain NAGVMQNPRHLVRRRGQEARLRCSPMKGHSHVYWYRQLPEEGLKFMVYLQKENIIDESGMPKERFSAEFPKEGPSILRIQQVVRGDSAAYFCASSPGGGRADTQYFGPGTRLTVL.

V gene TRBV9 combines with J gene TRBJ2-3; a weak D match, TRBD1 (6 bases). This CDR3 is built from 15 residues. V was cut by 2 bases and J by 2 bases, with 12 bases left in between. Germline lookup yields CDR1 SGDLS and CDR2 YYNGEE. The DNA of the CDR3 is TGTGCCAGCAGCGTCCGGGACACCAACACAGATACGCAGTATTTT. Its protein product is CASSVRDTNTDTQYF.

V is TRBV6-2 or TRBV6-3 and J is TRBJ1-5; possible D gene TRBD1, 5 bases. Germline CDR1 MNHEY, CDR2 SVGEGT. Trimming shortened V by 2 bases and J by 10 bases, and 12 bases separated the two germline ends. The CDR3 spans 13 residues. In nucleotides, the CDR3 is TGTGCCAGCAGTTACCTCAGGGAATCCCCCCAGCATTTT. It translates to CASSYLRESPQHF.